The source of this TCR beta chain is a study of PD-L1 blockade in urothelial cancer. Regarding this clone: Its antigen is unidentified.

The study, taken as a whole, reports: Having blood TCR clonality under the median before treatment predicted better survival.

Time point in this sample: pretreatment peripheral blood. The CDR3 loop spans 14 amino acids. The V gene end was trimmed by 5 bases and the J gene end by 7 bases; junction bases not matched to a gene: 7. Germline V gene lookup returns CDR1 SGHVS and CDR2 FQNEAQ. Assay: immunoSEQ multiplex PCR; the TCRdb copy retains only in-frame clones and omits some. Of 130,000 or so clones in the sample, roughly 83% are singletons; the top ten hold roughly 2.9%. Sequenced here: PBMCs, sampled around atezolizumab (anti-PD-L1) treatment. This TCR was sampled from a man in his fifties with urothelial cancer. V usage is TRBV7-8 and J usage is TRBJ2-3; 9 bases align to TRBD2. The CDR3 is CASSGGRARNTQYF. As DNA, the CDR3 is TGTGCCAGCAGCGGCGGGAGGGCCCGGAATACGCAGTATTTT.